This T cell receptor beta chain was recovered during a study of cytomegalovirus exposure and HLA in healthy donors. Germline V lookup: CDR1 SNHLY, CDR2 FYNNEI. Trimming cost V 6 bases and J 9 bases; bases outside gene matches: 7. This CDR3 is 14 amino acids long. In the PCR, 60 Vbeta and 13 Jbeta primers were used. Method: immunoSEQ multiplex PCR; TCRdb's copy keeps in-frame clones and lacks some. The sample has 150,000 to 200,000 clones, and its top ten clones hold about 0.81%. The TCR originated in a woman younger than 35 in good health and CMV-seropositive. The sample consisted of PBMCs. The chain joins TRBV2 to TRBJ1-6; 8 nucleotides line up with TRBD1. CDR3 in DNA: TGTGCCAGCAGGTCCACAGGGGGGGGTTCACCCCTCCACTTT. Its translation is CASRSTGGGSPLHF.